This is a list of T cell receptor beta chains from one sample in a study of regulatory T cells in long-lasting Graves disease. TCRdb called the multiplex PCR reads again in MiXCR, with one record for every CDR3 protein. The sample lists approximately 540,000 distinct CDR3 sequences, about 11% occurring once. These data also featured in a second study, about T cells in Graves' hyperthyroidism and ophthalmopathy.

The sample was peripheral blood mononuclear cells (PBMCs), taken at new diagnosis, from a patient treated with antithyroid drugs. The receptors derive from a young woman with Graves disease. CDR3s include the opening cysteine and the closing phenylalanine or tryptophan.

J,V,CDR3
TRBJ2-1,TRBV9,CASSVDDYLGEQFF
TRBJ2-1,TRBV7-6,CASSLATGGVYNEQFF
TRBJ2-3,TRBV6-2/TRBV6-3,CASSYGGVRDTQYF
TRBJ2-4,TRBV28,CASSHGSGTNIQYF
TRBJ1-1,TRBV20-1,CSARVRTPGKAFF
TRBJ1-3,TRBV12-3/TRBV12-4,CASTKGGSSGNTIYF
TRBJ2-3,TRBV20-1,CSARDVHSGDTDTQYF
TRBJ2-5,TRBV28,CASSPAGTGDQETQYF
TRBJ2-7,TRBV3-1,CASSQHGGDYEQYF
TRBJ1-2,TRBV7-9,CASSLGGLNPNYGYTF
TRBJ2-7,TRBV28,CASSRTSGRAYEQYF
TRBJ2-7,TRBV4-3,CASSQVTGSSYEQYF
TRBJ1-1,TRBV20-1,CSASDGTARGEAFF
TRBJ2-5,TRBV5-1,CASSGRDFYQETQYF
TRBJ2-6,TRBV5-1,CASSDRTSGANVLTF
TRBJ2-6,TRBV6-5,CASSYSWRTSGANVLTF
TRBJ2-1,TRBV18,CASSGLGARNEQFF
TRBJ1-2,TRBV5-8,CAGLRPGQGRFSYTF
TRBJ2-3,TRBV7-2,CASSSLADTQYF
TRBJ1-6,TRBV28,CASSLGLVYNSPLHF
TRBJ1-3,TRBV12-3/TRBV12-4,CASSFGGVYGNTIYF
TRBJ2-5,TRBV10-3,CAISVGDTRGETQYF
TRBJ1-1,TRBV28,CASSGGYTEAFF
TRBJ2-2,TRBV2,CASRLNSRGELFF
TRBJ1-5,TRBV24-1,CATSVPHRVSNQPQHF